This entry is about one T cell receptor (beta chain). This sample stems from a study of blood T cells in healthy people across ages. Primers used in a second PCR of roughly 7 to 12 cycles were a sample-barcoded 5' primer and a J-beta primer mix. Template switching added a 12-random-nucleotide identifier to every cDNA molecule. Every sample gave at least 2.5 million paired-end reads containing CDR3. TCRdb recomputed calls from the 5' RACE reads with MiXCR, one row per CDR3 protein. The sample lists 1.5 million to 2 million distinct CDR3 sequences; about 49% were seen once. Each sample yielded at least 5.5 micrograms of PBMC total RNA. The sequence was obtained from a woman aged 40 to 50 in good health. The material sequenced was blood.

The CDR3 sequence: CASSRVGNYGYTF. DNA of the CDR3: TGTGCCAGCAGTCGGGTCGGTAACTATGGCTACACCTTC. The chain has TRBV6-5 and TRBJ1-2; D ambiguous. CDR3 length: 13 amino acids. V lost 5 bases and J 1 base, leaving 8 bases between the germline ends. CDR1 and CDR2 (germline): MNHEY, SVGAGI.